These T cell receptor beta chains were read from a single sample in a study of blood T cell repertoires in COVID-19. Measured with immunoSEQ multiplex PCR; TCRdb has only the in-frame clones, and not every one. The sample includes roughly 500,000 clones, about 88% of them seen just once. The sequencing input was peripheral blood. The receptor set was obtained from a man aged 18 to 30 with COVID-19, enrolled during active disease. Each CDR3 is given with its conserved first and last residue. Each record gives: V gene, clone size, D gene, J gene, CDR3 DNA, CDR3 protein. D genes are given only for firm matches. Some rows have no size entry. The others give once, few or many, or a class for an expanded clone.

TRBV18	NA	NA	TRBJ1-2	TGTGCCAGCTCACACCGGGACACGACCTACACTAACTATGGCTACACCTTC	CASSHRDTTYTNYGYTF
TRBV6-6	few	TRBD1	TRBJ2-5	TGTGCCAGCAGGGACGCCGGGACAGGGTTAAGGGAGACCCAGTACTTC	CASRDAGTGLRETQYF
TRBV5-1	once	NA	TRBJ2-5	TGCGCCAGCAGCTTGGACACGGGGGAGACCCAGTACTTC	CASSLDTGETQYF
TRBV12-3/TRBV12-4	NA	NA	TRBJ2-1	TGTGCCAGCAGTTTTCTTGATGAGCAGTTCTTC	CASSFLDEQFF
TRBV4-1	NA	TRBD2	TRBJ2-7	TGCGCCAGCAGCCAAGAGTATGGGACTAGCGGGAGAGGAAGCTACGAGCAGTACTTC	CASSQEYGTSGRGSYEQYF
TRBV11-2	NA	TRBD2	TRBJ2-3	TGTGCCAGCAGCCCGACCCCGGGACTAGCGGGAGCCTACACAGATACGCAGTATTTT	CASSPTPGLAGAYTDTQYF
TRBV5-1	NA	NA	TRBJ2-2	TGCGCCAGCAGCTCAATAAATCCCTACTCGGGACTCAGAAACACCGGGGAGCTGTTTTTT	CASSSINPYSGLRNTGELFF
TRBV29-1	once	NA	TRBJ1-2	TGCAGCGCATCAGGGGAGTGGGGAAGTGATGGCTACACCTTC	CSASGEWGSDGYTF
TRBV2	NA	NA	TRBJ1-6	TGTGCCACAGCACAGGCCCTTAATAATTCACCCCTCCACTTT	CATAQALNNSPLHF
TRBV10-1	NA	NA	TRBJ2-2	TGCGCCAGCAGTGACCCCTCCCGGACCGGGGAGCTGTTTTTT	CASSDPSRTGELFF
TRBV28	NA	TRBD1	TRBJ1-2	TGTGCCAGCAGTACCTCCGGGACAGTGTATGGCTACACCTTC	CASSTSGTVYGYTF
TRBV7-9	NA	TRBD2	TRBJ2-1	TGTGCCAGCAGCTCGCCGGGACTAGCGTATGATGAGCAGTTCTTC	CASSSPGLAYDEQFF
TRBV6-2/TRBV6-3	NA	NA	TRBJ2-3	TGTGCCAGCAGTTACCCTGTGTCGGGAGCAGGCACAGATACGCAGTATTTT	CASSYPVSGAGTDTQYF
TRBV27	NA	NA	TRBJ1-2	TGTGCCAGCAGTCACGGGGTGGACTATGGCTACACCTTC	CASSHGVDYGYTF
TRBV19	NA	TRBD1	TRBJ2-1	TGTGCCAGTGGCTTACAGGGGGCGGCCAATGAGCAGTTCTTC	CASGLQGAANEQFF
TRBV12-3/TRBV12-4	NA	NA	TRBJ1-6	TGTGCCAGCAGTTCCTATAACCTAGGATCCCTCCACTTT	CASSSYNLGSLHF
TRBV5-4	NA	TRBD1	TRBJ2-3	TGTGCCAGCAGCTGGCAGGGGGCTAGCACAGATACGCAGTATTTT	CASSWQGASTDTQYF
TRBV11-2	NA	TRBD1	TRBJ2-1	TGTGCCAGCAGCCCCCACAGGGGGCTTAACTCCTACAATGAGCAGTTCTTC	CASSPHRGLNSYNEQFF
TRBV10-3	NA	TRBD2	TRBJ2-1	TGTGCCACGGAGACGGGACTAGCGGGAGCCTATGAGCAGTTCTTC	CATETGLAGAYEQFF
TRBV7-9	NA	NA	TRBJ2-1	TGTGCCAGCAGCTTAGGAGGCAGGGTTGATGAGCAGTTCTTC	CASSLGGRVDEQFF
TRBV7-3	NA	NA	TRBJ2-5	TGTGCCAGCAGCTTAATGGGGGCTCAAGAGACCCAGTACTTC	CASSLMGAQETQYF
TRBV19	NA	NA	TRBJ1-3	TGTGCCTCAATGTCTGATGCGTACGGAAACACCATATATTTT	CASMSDAYGNTIYF
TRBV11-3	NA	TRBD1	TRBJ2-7	TGTGCCAGCAGCTCGGGGACAGATTACGAGCAGTACTTC	CASSSGTDYEQYF
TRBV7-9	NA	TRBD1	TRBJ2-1	TGTGCCAGCAGCGCCGGGACAGGGGGCTGGTACAATGAGCAGTTCTTC	CASSAGTGGWYNEQFF
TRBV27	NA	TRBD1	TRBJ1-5	TGTGCCAGCAGTTTTTCTGGGACAGGGGCTTGGCCCCAGCATTTT	CASSFSGTGAWPQHF
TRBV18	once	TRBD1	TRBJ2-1	TGTGCCAGCTCACCCGGACAGGGGGCGTACAATGAGCAGTTCTTC	CASSPGQGAYNEQFF
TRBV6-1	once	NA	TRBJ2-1	TGTGCCAGCAGTGAACTAGTCGGGTACAATGAGCAGTTCTTC	CASSELVGYNEQFF
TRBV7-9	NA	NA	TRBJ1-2	TGTGCCAGCAGCTTAATGGGGGGAGTGGATGGCTACACCTTC	CASSLMGGVDGYTF
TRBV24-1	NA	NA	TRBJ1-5	TGTGCCACCAGAGGAGGGGATAGCAATCAGCCCCAGCATTTT	CATRGGDSNQPQHF
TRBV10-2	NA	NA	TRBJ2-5	TGCGCCAGCAACGGGGGGCAGGGGGAGACCCAGTACTTC	CASNGGQGETQYF
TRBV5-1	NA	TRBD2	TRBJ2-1	TGCGCCAGCAGCCCCGGGAGAGCGGGGAGCAATGAGCAGTTCTTC	CASSPGRAGSNEQFF
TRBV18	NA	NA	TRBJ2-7	TGTGCCAGCTCACAAGCGCCGGGCCTCGGGGAAGAGCAGTACTTC	CASSQAPGLGEEQYF
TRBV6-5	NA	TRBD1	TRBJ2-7	TGTGCCAGCAGACGGACAGGGGACTCCTACGAGCAGTACTTC	CASRRTGDSYEQYF
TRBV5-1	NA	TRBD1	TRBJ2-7	TGCGCCAGCAGCTTGGCCCCGTTGGACAGGATCTACGAGCAGTACTTC	CASSLAPLDRIYEQYF
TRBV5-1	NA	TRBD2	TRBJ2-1	TGCGCCAGCAGCTCGGGACTAGCGGGTTACAATGAGCAGTTCTTC	CASSSGLAGYNEQFF
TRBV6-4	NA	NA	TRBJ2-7	TGTGCCCCCGCGGGGACTCCGCCCCACTACGAGCAGTACTTC	CAPAGTPPHYEQYF
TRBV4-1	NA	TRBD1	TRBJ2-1	TGCGCCAGCAGCCAAATACGGGACAGCCTTTACAATGAGCAGTTCTTC	CASSQIRDSLYNEQFF
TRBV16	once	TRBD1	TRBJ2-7	TGTGCCAGCAGCCAATCTCGGACAGGAGCATCCTACGAGCAGTACTTC	CASSQSRTGASYEQYF
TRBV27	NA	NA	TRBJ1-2	TGTGCCAGCAGTACGCTAGGACGGGAACTTCCCTCCTATGGCTACACCTTC	CASSTLGRELPSYGYTF
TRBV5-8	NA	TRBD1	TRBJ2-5	TGTGCCAGCAGCCTGGGGACAGACCAAGAGACCCAGTACTTC	CASSLGTDQETQYF
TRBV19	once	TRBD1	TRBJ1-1	TGTGCCAGTAGTGCGGGGACAGGGGGCCCTGAAGCTTTCTTT	CASSAGTGGPEAFF
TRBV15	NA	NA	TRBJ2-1	TGTGCCACCAGCAGAGAAGACAGGTTACGGGGTGAGCAGTTCTTC	CATSREDRLRGEQFF
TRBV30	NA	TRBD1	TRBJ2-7	TGTGCCTGGAGTGAGGGGGCGGGCAACTACGAGCAGTACTTC	CAWSEGAGNYEQYF
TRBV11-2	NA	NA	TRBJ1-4	TGTGCCAGCAGCTTTGACAGTGCAACTAATGAAAAACTGTTTTTT	CASSFDSATNEKLFF
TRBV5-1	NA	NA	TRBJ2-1	TGCGCCAGCAAAAGTGACTCGGGGTCGGACAATGAGCAGTTCTTC	CASKSDSGSDNEQFF
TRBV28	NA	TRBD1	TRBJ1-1	TGTGCCAGCAGTTACGTGACAGGGCGAGTCAGTGAAGCTTTCTTT	CASSYVTGRVSEAFF
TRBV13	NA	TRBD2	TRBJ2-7	TGTGCCAGCAGCTTCAGGACTAGCGGGGTGAGGGAGCAGTACTTC	CASSFRTSGVREQYF
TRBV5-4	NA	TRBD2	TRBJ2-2	TGTGCCAGCAGCTTTGGTGGGAGCGGCGGGGGGGCGAACACCGGGGAGCTGTTTTTT	CASSFGGSGGGANTGELFF
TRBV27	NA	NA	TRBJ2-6	TGTGCCAGCAGTTTATACGCAGACACTGGGGCCAACGTCCTGACTTTC	CASSLYADTGANVLTF
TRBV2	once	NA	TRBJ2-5	TGTGCCAGCAGTAAAGAGGAGGGACAGCAAGAGACCCAGTACTTC	CASSKEEGQQETQYF
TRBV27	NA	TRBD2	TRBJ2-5	TGTGCCAGCACGGCGGGAGGGCAAGAGACCCAGTACTTC	CASTAGGQETQYF
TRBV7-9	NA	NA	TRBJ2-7	TGTGCCAGCAGCTTACAGGGGATCTACGAGCAGTACTTC	CASSLQGIYEQYF
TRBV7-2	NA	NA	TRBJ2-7	TGTGCCAGCATGGCGGGGAGCTCCTACGAGCAGTACTTC	CASMAGSSYEQYF
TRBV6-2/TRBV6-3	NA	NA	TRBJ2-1	TGTGCCAGCAGTCCCGCGGGTGCAACCTACAATGAGCAGTTCTTC	CASSPAGATYNEQFF
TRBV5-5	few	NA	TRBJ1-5	TGTGCCAGCACCCTGGGGGGTAGAAGTCAGCCCCAGCATTTT	CASTLGGRSQPQHF
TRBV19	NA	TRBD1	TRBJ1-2	TGTGCCAGTAGGGACCGGGACAGGAACTATGGCTACACCTTC	CASRDRDRNYGYTF
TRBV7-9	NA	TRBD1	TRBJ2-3	TGTGCCAGCAGGCCGAGGTGGGGACAGGGGAGAACAGATACGCAGTATTTT	CASRPRWGQGRTDTQYF
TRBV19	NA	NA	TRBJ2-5	TGTGCCAGTAGTATAGTGGCGGGAAAAGAGACCCAGTACTTC	CASSIVAGKETQYF
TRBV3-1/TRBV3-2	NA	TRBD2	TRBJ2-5	TGTGCCAGCAGCCAAGGGTGGTTCTCTAGCGGGGGGGGTCGGGAGACCCAGTACTTC	CASSQGWFSSGGGRETQYF